This entry is about one T cell receptor beta chain. Its antigen is currently not known. There are no base qualities to consult, and no much larger clone falls within one base. This sample is part of a study of shared clonotypes between healthy human individuals (dated by TCRdb to 2018 to 2020). At the level of the whole study: Three men and a couple of women, aged 18 to 49 years, made up the cohort. Each donor's leukapheresis produced roughly between roughly 0.9 and 8.9 billion PBMCs. To estimate repertoire size and how much clonotypes are shared between individuals, the study performed deep sequencing of blood TCR repertoires from a few healthy adults. To increase sequencing depth and limit assay-specific biases, different laboratories used diverse techniques to prepare libraries and sequence TCR repertoires. For each donor, CD4 naive and CD4 memory were each given three plates, CD8 naive was given two plates, and CD8 memory was given one plate. On the study overall, not on this receptor specifically: When a few donors were compared, the shared fraction of clonotypes was 5% to 6.5% for naive CD4, around 3.5% for naive CD8, more than 2% for memory CD4, and under 0.5% for memory CD8. Because the study included a small number of donors, the genetic and exposure-history diversity represented was limited. Sampling was limited to blood, and TCR repertoires in tissue likely differ from TCR repertoires in blood. Pairwise subsampling indicated that sequencing depth was expected to affect the degree of clonotype sharing among donors. Larger estimated clonotype richness was generally found for naive subsets than for memory subsets. Clonotypes shared by all four sorted-subset donors showed higher generation probabilities than non-shared clonotypes. Incomplete sequencing was indicated by rarefaction of sorted-subset datasets, despite the large sequencing depth.

Using the deep immunoSEQ assay, multiplex PCR amplified TCR CDR3 regions from genomic DNA. Extracted genomic DNA from each cell subset was spread evenly across all wells of several immunoSEQ 96-well plates, with each plate serving as a replicate. For sorted subsets, each replicate PCR was loaded with around 220 ng genomic DNA, equivalent to 25,000 to 35,000 T cell genomes. Purified libraries were quantified with a Qubit 3.0 fluorometer, sized on a Bioanalyzer 2100, and re-quantified with the KAPA Library Quantification kit. Every immunoSEQ 96-well plate was sequenced on a separate single-read 150-cycle Illumina NextSeq 550 flow cell. The source study handled its data this way. Because the immunoSEQ output held only junctional sequences and lacked quality scores, the filtering could not match the filtering applied to full-length reads. To assign V/J genes and CDR3, sequences were annotated using PyIR, a Python wrapper for IgBLAST v1.9, with IMGT germline references. Reads were removed for weak V/J assignments (E-value above 1e-6), missing CDR3, stop codons, out-of-frame junctions, or ambiguous translated residues. V3J clonotypes were defined as sequences sharing an identical inferred V gene, J gene, and CDR3 amino acid sequence. Percentage overlap between repertoires was computed as shared unique clonotypes divided by the size of the smaller repertoire. Three approaches were used to assess repertoire richness: RTK rarefaction, the Chao1 estimator, and Recon v2.1 estimates of unobserved clonotypes. For all TCRbeta clonotypes obtained by the gDNA method from a few donors, generation probabilities were computed with OLGA. In TCRdb, the immuneACCESS table is reduced to in-frame sequences with V and J assigned. These tables do not hold every clone; where another copy was compared, an unresolved V gene accounts for under half, and the others remain unexplained. V, J and clone size were drawn from that table, and D and trimming were deduced from the DNA. For this sample there are over 2 million clones; roughly 94% appear just once. 0.1% to 0.15% of the sample is in the top ten clones.

The donors were healthy, HIV-negative adults with no recently reported acute infections or vaccinations. All donors were Caucasian adults living in Nashville, Tennessee, USA. CD4+ T cells were enriched by magnetic negative selection, after which naive cells were positively selected on CD45RA and the negative fraction was taken as the memory subset. Blood was collected by leukapheresis, and PBMCs were isolated by Ficoll-Histopaque density gradient centrifugation and then cryopreserved in liquid nitrogen vapor phase. Purity and quantity of every magnetically sorted T cell population were checked by analytical flow cytometry. Each sorted fraction had its genomic DNA isolated and then quantified by UV absorbance on a Nanodrop 2000c. The clonotype comes from a man between 18 and 35 years old in good health. The sample taken for sequencing was naive CD4+ T cells sorted from blood. The sample's cell subset or site label, in plain terms: CD45RA+ positively selected.

The CDR3 protein: CASSNYLAPETQYF. The sequence in DNA is TGTGCCAGCAGCAACTACCTAGCGCCGGAGACCCAGTACTTC. The chain is assembled from TRBV11-2 and TRBJ2-5; matching of 6 bases hints at TRBD2 as the D gene. Via the germline V gene, CDR1 is SGHAT and CDR2 FQNNGV. CDR3 length: 14 amino acids, cysteine to phenylalanine. Only the CDR3 part of the read is kept: 42 bases, read in frame from the first base. V and J are truncated by 5 bases and 5 bases respectively, leaving an intervening sequence of 15 bases.